This T cell receptor (beta chain) was sequenced during a study of blood T cell repertoires in COVID-19. The CDR3 has 14 residues. V shed 3 bases, J shed 4 bases, and the junction held 6 bases outside the gene matches. CDR1 SGDLS and CDR2 YYNGEE come from the germline V gene. Sequencing was performed with immunoSEQ multiplex PCR; in TCRdb, only in-frame clones are kept and a portion is missing. This table holds 140,000 to 150,000 clones, about 90% found once. The sequence derives from a man aged 60-69 years who had recovered from COVID-19. Sequenced material: PBMCs or T cells enriched from blood (not recorded which). The rearrangement uses TRBV9 and TRBJ1-2; 7 bases agree with TRBD1. CDR3: CASSASGTAYGYTF. CDR3 nucleotide sequence: TGTGCCAGCAGCGCCTCGGGGACAGCCTATGGCTACACCTTC. The variable domain in full, completed from reference TRBV9 and TRBJ1-2, reads DSGVTQTPKHLITATGQRVTLRCSPRSGDLSVYWYQQSLDQGLQFLIQYYNGEERAKGNILERFSAQQFPDLHSELNLSSLELGDSALYFCASSASGTAYGYTFGSGTRLTVV.